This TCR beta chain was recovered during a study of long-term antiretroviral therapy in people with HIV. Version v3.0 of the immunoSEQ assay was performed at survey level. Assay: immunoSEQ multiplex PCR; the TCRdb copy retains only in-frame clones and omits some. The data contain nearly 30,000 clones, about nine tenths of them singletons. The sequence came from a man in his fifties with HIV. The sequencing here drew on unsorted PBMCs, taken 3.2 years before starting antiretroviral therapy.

CDR3 DNA: TGCGCCAGCAGCTTAGTCAGCAGAACACTCGGGACGGCAGATACGCAGTATTTT. Amino acids: CASSLVSRTLGTADTQYF. J is TRBJ2-3 and V is TRBV5-1; D may match TRBD1 or TRBD2 (5 bases each). Germline CDR1 and CDR2: SGHRS and YFSETQ. V was pared by 2 bases and J by 4 bases, with 23 bases between. This CDR3 spans 18 amino acids.